This T cell receptor beta chain was recorded in a study of response to subunit inactivated influenza vaccine. TCRdb reprocessed the RT-PCR reads with MiXCR, giving one entry per CDR3 protein. This table has about 170,000 distinct CDR3 sequences, about 12% appearing once. This clonotype was found many times. Germline trimming cut 0 bases from V and 2 bases from J; bases unmatched to any gene: 12. Germline CDR1 is DFQATT and CDR2 is SNEGSKA (reference sequence). CDR3 size: 19 residues. This sample also belongs to another study, concerning T cells expressing NK-cell markers. That publication notes: TCR beta cDNA was made by 5'RACE template switching with UMIs. There were a few donors in whom these clonotypes also led the CD3+CD56-NKG2C+ fraction.

This receptor was identified in a man aged 45 to 65 who received an inactivated influenza vaccine. The chain uses TRBV20-1 and TRBJ2-1; TRBD2 agrees at 11 bases. The sequenced sample was CD8+ T cells sorted from PBMCs, obtained approximately 12 days after vaccination. The CDR3 DNA sequence: TGCAGTGCTAGAGAATCGGTCCTAACTAGCGGGAGTCCCTACAATGAGCAGTTCTTC. Protein: CSARESVLTSGSPYNEQFF.